This T cell receptor (beta chain) appears in the sequencing data of a study of CD8+ T cells in alopecia areata. Trimming stripped 1 base from V and 9 bases from J, with 3 bases between. The CDR3 spans 11 residues. Germline-derived CDR1 and CDR2 are SGHAT and FQNNGV. There are a few counts of this clone. Extraction of RNA preceded its reverse transcription into cDNA, which served as the sequencing template. Assay: immunoSEQ multiplex PCR; the TCRdb copy retains only in-frame clones and omits some. The sample shows some 200,000 clones, about 56% of them seen only once. The sample taken for sequencing was CD8+ T cells sorted from blood. This TCR came from a human donor in good health. J is TRBJ2-2 and V is TRBV11-2; D is undetermined. CDR3 nucleotide sequence: TGTGCCAGCAGCTTAGGGAGGGAGCTGTTTTTT. This encodes CASSLGRELFF.